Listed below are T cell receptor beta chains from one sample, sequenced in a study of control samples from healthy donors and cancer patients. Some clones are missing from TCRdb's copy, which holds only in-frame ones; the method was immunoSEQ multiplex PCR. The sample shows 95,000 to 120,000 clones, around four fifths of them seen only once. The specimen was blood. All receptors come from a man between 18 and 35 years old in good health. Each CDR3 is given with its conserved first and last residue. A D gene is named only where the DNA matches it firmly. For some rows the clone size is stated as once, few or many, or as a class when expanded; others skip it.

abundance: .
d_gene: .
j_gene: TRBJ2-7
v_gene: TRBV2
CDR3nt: TGTGCCAGCACCCAAGAGTCAGGGGTCAACTACGAGCAGTACTTC
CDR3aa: CASTQESGVNYEQYF

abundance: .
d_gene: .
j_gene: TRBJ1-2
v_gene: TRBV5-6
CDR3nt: TGTGCCAGCAGTCTTGTGGGATATGGCTACACCTTC
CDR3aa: CASSLVGYGYTF

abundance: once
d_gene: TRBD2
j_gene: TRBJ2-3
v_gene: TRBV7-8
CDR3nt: TGTGCCAGCAGCACCTCTCTAGCGGGGGGGGTGAATACGCAGTATTTT
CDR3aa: CASSTSLAGGVNTQYF

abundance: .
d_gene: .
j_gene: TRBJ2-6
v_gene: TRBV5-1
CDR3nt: TGCGCCAGCAGCTCCCGGGACACCAACTCTGGGGCCAACGTCCTGACTTTC
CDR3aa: CASSSRDTNSGANVLTF

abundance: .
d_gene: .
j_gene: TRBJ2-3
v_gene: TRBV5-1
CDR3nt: TGCGCCAGCAGCTTGGGCCTCACAGATACGCAGTATTTT
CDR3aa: CASSLGLTDTQYF

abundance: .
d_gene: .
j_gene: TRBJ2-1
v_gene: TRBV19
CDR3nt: TGTGCCAGTAGTGTCCGGGCCAACGAGAGAAACAATGAGCAGTTCTTC
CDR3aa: CASSVRANERNNEQFF

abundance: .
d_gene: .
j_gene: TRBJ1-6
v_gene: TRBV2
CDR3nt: TGTGCCACCCGGGCGTATGATAATTCACCCCTCCACTTT
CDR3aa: CATRAYDNSPLHF

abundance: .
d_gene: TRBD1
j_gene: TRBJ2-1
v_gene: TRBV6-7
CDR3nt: TGTGCCACCTTGACAGGGAATGAGCAGTTCTTC
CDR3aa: CATLTGNEQFF

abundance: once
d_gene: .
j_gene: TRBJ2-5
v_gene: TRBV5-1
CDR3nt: TGCGCCAGCAGCGCACCCCGGGACGGAGAACAAGAGACCCAGTACTTC
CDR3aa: CASSAPRDGEQETQYF

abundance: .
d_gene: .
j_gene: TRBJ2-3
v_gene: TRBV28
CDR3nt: TGTGCCAGCCGCCCGTTCAGGGGCGGGGCCGTTCCAGATACGCAGTATTTT
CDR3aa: CASRPFRGGAVPDTQYF

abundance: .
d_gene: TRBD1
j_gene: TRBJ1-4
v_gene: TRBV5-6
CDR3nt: TGTGCCAGCAGCTTGTTTGGGCAGGGGGTTTCAACTAATGAAAAACTGTTTTTT
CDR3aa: CASSLFGQGVSTNEKLFF

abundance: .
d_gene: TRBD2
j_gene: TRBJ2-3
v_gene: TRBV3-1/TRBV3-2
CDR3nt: TGTGCCAGCAGCCGGAGGGGGGCGGGGGGCCGAAGCCGAACAGATACGCAGTATTTT
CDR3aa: CASSRRGAGGRSRTDTQYF

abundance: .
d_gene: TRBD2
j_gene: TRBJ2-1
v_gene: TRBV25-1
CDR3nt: TGTGCCAGCAGTAGGCGGGGGGGCCCCTACAATGAGCAGTTCTTC
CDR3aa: CASSRRGGPYNEQFF

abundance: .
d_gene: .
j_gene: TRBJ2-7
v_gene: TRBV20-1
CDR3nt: TGCAGTGCTAGAGACCCCTACGAGCAGTACTTC
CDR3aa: CSARDPYEQYF

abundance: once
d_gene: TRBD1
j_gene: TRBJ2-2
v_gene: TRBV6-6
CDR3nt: TGTGCCAGCAGTCGACAGGGAAGGTTGCCCACCGGGGAGCTGTTTTTT
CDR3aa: CASSRQGRLPTGELFF

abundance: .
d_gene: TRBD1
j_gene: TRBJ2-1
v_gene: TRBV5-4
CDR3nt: TGTGCCAGCAGCCCCCGGGACAGTCGAAATGAGCAGTTCTTC
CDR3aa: CASSPRDSRNEQFF

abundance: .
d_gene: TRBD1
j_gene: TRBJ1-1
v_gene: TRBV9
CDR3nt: TGTGCCAGCAGCCCCTCGGACAGGGATAACACTGAAGCTTTCTTT
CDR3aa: CASSPSDRDNTEAFF

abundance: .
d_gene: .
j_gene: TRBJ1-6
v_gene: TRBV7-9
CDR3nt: TGTGCCAGCAGCTTAGTTTACCAGGCCCTGAATTCACCCCTCCACTTT
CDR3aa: CASSLVYQALNSPLHF

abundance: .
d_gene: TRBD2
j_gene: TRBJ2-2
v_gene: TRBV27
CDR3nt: TGTGCCAGCAGTTTAGGAGCGGGGGGTACCGGGGAGCTGTTTTTT
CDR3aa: CASSLGAGGTGELFF

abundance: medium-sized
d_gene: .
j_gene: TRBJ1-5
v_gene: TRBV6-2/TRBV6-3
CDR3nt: TGTGCCAGCAGTCGATATAAGGGTCAGCCCCAGCATTTT
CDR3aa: CASSRYKGQPQHF

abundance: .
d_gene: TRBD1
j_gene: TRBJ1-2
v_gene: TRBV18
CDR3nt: TGTGCCAGCTCGCCCACAGGGGGCAATGGCTACACCTTC
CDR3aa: CASSPTGGNGYTF

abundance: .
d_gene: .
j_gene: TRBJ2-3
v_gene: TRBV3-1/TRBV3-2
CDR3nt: TGTGCCAGCAGCCAAGCTCGGGGTGCAGATACGCAGTATTTT
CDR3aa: CASSQARGADTQYF

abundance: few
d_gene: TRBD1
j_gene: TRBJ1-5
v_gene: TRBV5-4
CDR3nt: TGTGCCAGCAGCTTTCACAGGGGCTCCCTCAAGAATCAGCCCCAGCATTTT
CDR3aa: CASSFHRGSLKNQPQHF

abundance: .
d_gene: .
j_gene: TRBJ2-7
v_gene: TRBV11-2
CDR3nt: TGTGCCAGCAGCTCAGGGAAGACAGGGCAGTACTTC
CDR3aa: CASSSGKTGQYF

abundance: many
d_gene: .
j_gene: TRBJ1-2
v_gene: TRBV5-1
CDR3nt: TGCGCCAGCAGCTTAGATTCGGGGGCCTATGGCTACACCTTC
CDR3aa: CASSLDSGAYGYTF

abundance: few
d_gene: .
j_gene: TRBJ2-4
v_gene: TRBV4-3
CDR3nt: TGCGCCAGCAGCCAGGATCTAGCCAAAAACATTCAGTACTTC
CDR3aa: CASSQDLAKNIQYF

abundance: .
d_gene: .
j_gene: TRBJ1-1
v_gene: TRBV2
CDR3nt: TGTGCCAGCAGCTGGACCGTGAACACTGAAGCTTTCTTT
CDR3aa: CASSWTVNTEAFF

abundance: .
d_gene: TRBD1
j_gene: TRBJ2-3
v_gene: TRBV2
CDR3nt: TGTGCCATCGGGACAGGGGGCGCGACAGATACGCAGTATTTT
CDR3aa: CAIGTGGATDTQYF

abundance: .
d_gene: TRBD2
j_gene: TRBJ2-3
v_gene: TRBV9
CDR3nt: TGTGCCAGCAGCGTTTTTAGCGGGGGGTTCACAGATACGCAGTATTTT
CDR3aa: CASSVFSGGFTDTQYF

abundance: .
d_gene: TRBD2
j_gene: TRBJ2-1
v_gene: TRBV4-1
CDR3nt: TGCGCCAGCAGCCAAGAGCGGGGGGCCCAGTTCTTC
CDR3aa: CASSQERGAQFF

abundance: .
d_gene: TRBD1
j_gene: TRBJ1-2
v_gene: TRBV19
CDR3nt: TGTGCCAGTAGACAGCCCACAGGGGATCTTCATGGCTACACCTTC
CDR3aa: CASRQPTGDLHGYTF

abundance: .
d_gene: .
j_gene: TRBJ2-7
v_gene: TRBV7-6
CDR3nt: TGTGCCAGCAGCTCCCCCGAACAGGGTTACTACGAGCAGTACTTC
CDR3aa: CASSSPEQGYYEQYF

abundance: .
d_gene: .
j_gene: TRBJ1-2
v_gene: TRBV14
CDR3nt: TGTGCCAGCAGCCAACAGGGTTGGGGTGGCTACACCTTC
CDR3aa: CASSQQGWGGYTF

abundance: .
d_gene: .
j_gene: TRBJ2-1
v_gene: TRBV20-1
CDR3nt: TGCAGTGCTAGTGCCTTCCAGGGAAGTATCAATGAGCAGTTCTTC
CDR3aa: CSASAFQGSINEQFF

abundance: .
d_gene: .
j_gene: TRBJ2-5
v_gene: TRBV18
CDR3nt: TGTGCCAGCTCACCAACTATAGGCGAGACCCAGTACTTC
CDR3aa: CASSPTIGETQYF

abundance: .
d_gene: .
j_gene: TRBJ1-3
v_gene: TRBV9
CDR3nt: TGTGCCAGCAGCGTAGGAGTCAATTCCCTCTCTGGAAACACCATATATTTT
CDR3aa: CASSVGVNSLSGNTIYF

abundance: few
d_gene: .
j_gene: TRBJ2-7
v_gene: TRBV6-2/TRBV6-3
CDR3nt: TGTGCCAGCAGTCCAGGACAGGTCCTAGGGAGGTTCGAGCAGTACTTC
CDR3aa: CASSPGQVLGRFEQYF

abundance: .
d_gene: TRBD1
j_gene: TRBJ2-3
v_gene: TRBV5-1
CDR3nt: TGCGCCAGCAGCGGCCCGGGACAGGCCAGAACAGATACGCAGTATTTT
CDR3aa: CASSGPGQARTDTQYF

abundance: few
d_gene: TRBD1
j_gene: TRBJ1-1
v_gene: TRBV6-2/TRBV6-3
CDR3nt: TGTGCCAGCAGTGCGACAGGGGGAGAAGCTTTCTTT
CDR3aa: CASSATGGEAFF

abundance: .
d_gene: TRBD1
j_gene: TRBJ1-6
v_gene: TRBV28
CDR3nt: TGTGCCAGCAGTGGGACAGGGGTTTATAATTCACCCCTCCACTTT
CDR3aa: CASSGTGVYNSPLHF

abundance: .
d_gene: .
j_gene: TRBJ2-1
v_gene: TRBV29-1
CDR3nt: TGCAGCGTTGGGGGGCGCATGTACAATGAGCAGTTCTTC
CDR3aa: CSVGGRMYNEQFF

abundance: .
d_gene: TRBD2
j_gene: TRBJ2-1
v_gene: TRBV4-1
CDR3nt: TGCGCCAGCAGCCTTACCGGGACTAGGTACAATGAGCAGTTCTTC
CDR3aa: CASSLTGTRYNEQFF

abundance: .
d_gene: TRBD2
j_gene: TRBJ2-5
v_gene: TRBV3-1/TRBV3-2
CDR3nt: TGTGCCAGCAGCCTCCAGGGGGCTAGCGGGGGGAGGGAGACCCAGTACTTC
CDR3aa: CASSLQGASGGRETQYF

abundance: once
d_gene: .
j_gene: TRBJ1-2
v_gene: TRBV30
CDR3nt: TGTGCCTGGAGGCGCGACTCGCGGGGCTACACCTTC
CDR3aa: CAWRRDSRGYTF

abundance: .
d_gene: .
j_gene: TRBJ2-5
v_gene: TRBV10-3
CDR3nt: TGTGCCATCAGTGAGCGGGGTCCTGGTGAGACCCAGTACTTC
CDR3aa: CAISERGPGETQYF